A single sample gave rise to the 10 T cell receptor beta chains below, sequenced in a study of blood T cell repertoires in COVID-19. TCRdb keeps only in-frame clones here, not all; method: immunoSEQ multiplex PCR. Among tens of thousands of clones, roughly 80% were seen once, and the ten largest hold about 3.8%. The sequenced sample consisted of PBMCs or T cells enriched from blood (not recorded which). The receptors derive from a woman in her thirties or forties with acute COVID-19.

In its sample, this clone was seen once. The CDR3 sequence is CASSLVRQGHGNTIYF. CDR3 in DNA: TGTGCCAGCAGCTTGGTGCGTCAGGGACATGGAAACACCATATATTTT. The chain carries TRBV5-6 and TRBJ1-3, with D maybe TRBD1 (6 bases). Trimming took 0 bases from V and 3 from J, leaving 13 bases between them. Germline CDR1 SGHDT, CDR2 YYEEEE. The CDR3 covers 16 residues.

This chain links TRBV7-9 with TRBJ2-1; TRBD2 might be the D (6 bases). Germline V lookup: CDR1 SEHNR, CDR2 FQNEAQ (reference sequence). The CDR3 covers 16 residues. V gave up 5 bases and J gave up 4 bases, with 18 bases separating them. CDR3 nucleotides: TGTGCCAGCAGCCCCCGGGGTGGTAGCGGTTACAATGAGCAGTTCTTC. Translation: CASSPRGGSGYNEQFF.

The rearrangement links TRBV7-8 to TRBJ2-5, with 10 bases matching TRBD2. Germline-derived CDR1 and CDR2 are SGHVS and FQNEAQ. This CDR3 has 15 amino acids. V lost 6 bases, J lost 0 bases, and 4 bases stayed unmatched. CDR3 region: CASRSGGVYQETQYF. CDR3 DNA sequence: TGTGCCAGCAGAAGCGGGGGGGTGTACCAAGAGACCCAGTACTTC.

This rearrangement joins TRBV14 to TRBJ2-7; D remains ambiguous. This CDR3 is 13 amino acids long. Germline loops: CDR1 SGHDN, CDR2 FVKESK. V lost 1 base, J lost 6 bases, and 10 bases lay in between. The CDR3 DNA reads as TGTGCCAGCAGCCAAGTTCAGGTTAGCGAGCAGTACTTC. This sequence encodes CASSQVQVSEQYF.

This rearrangement joins TRBV9 to TRBJ1-1, with 7 bases that match TRBD1. This CDR3 region has 14 residues. CDR1 is SGDLS and CDR2 is YYNGEE in the germline V gene. Unmatched junction bases numbered 2, after V lost 3 bases and J lost 0 bases. The CDR3 region is CASSEGQLNTEAFF. CDR3 nucleotide sequence: TGTGCCAGCAGCGAGGGACAGCTGAACACTGAAGCTTTCTTT.

The CDR3 is CASSHSGRALGANVLTF. CDR3 in DNA: TGTGCCAGCAGTCATAGCGGGAGGGCCCTGGGGGCCAACGTCCTGACTTTC. This chain connects TRBV27 to TRBJ2-6, with 11 positions matching TRBD2. The CDR3 sequence is 17 residues long. CDR1 is MNHEY, CDR2 SMNVEV, per germline (reference sequence). Trimming took 5 bases from V and 4 from J; bases not matched to a gene: 7.

This clone was observed once. The J gene is TRBJ1-1, the V gene TRBV27, with a tentative D call TRBD1 (5 bases). The V end was cut by 10 bases, the J end by 5 bases, with 20 bases between. Germline assignment: CDR1 MNHEY and CDR2 SMNVEV (reference sequence). The CDR3 runs to 14 residues. The CDR3: CAKPPEGRVTEAFF. The CDR3 DNA reads TGTGCCAAACCCCCGGAGGGGAGGGTTACTGAAGCTTTCTTT.

The CDR3: CASASDLEGTGLSSYNEQFF. CDR3 coding DNA: TGCGCCAGCGCTAGCGACCTCGAGGGGACAGGTCTATCGAGCTACAATGAGCAGTTCTTC. V and J are TRBV4-1 and TRBJ2-1; the match to TRBD1 covers 8 bases. In germline, CDR1 is MGHRA, CDR2 YSYEKL. J lost 3 bases, V lost 8 bases, and 24 bases had no gene match. The length of the CDR3 is 20 residues.

This clone was seen just once. The chain combines TRBV19 with TRBJ1-5; 9 bases are shared with TRBD1. The CDR3 is made up of 17 amino acids. Germline assignment: CDR1 LNHDA and CDR2 SQIVND (reference sequence). J gave up 0 bases and V 5 bases, and 8 bases lay outside the gene matches. The CDR3 DNA reads TGTGCCAGTAGTCTGGACAGGGGCGGGAGTAGCAATCAGCCCCAGCATTTT. Encoded protein: CASSLDRGGSSNQPQHF.

The chain combines TRBV3-1 (or the pseudogene TRBV3-2) with TRBJ2-1, with 10 positions matching TRBD2. The CDR3 is made up of 19 amino acids. Germline CDR1 LGHDT, CDR2 YNNKEL (reference sequence). After removal of 2 bases from V and 4 bases from J, the junction contained 14 bases not matched to a gene. CDR3 loop: CASSQRIAGGPILYNEQFF. The CDR3, as DNA: TGTGCCAGCAGCCAAAGGATAGCGGGGGGCCCTATTTTATACAATGAGCAGTTCTTC.